Listed below are T cell receptor beta chains from one sample, sequenced in a study of T cell changes during pregnancy in multiple sclerosis. The repertoire was sequenced with immunoSEQ multiplex PCR; TCRdb's copy has only in-frame clones and lacks some. Here the sample spans around 50,000 clones, approximately 90% being singletons. Sequencing was performed on CD4+ T cells from peripheral blood mononuclear cells, taken in the second trimester of pregnancy. Source of these receptors: a female donor with multiple sclerosis, enrolled in a pregnancy study. Both conserved end residues are part of each CDR3. Fields, in order: D gene, J gene, clone size, V gene, CDR3 DNA, CDR3 protein. The D gene is left open where the match is weak. Clone size, where shown, is once, few, many, or a class for clones that have expanded.

TRBD1,TRBJ1-4,-,TRBV27,TGTGCCAGCAGTTGGGACAGGTATCGGGAAAAACTGTTTTTT,CASSWDRYREKLFF
TRBD2,TRBJ2-1,once,TRBV2,TGTGCCAGCAGTGAAGCCCCCCTAGCGGGAGGAGGGGATGAGCAGTTCTTC,CASSEAPLAGGGDEQFF
-,TRBJ1-1,once,TRBV29-1,TGCAGCGTCCCAAGGGGGGGGGCTCACGGCCCCAACACTGAAGCTTTCTTT,CSVPRGGAHGPNTEAFF
-,TRBJ1-1,-,TRBV6-1,TGTGCCAGCAGTGTTGGAGCCCGTGGGGGCCGCACTGAAGCTTTCTTT,CASSVGARGGRTEAFF
TRBD1,TRBJ2-5,-,TRBV7-3,TGTGCCAGCAGCTTGTCAGGGGGTCGGGGACAAGAGACCCAGTACTTC,CASSLSGGRGQETQYF
TRBD1,TRBJ1-6,-,TRBV5-4,TGTGCCAGCAGCTTCTCGACCGGGACAGGGGGTTCACCCCTCCACTTT,CASSFSTGTGGSPLHF
-,TRBJ2-4,-,TRBV19,TGTGCCAGTAGTACCCCGCGACAGCTTAAAAACATTCAGTACTTC,CASSTPRQLKNIQYF
-,TRBJ2-3,-,TRBV29-1,TGCAGCGTTGGGTGGCGGGCAGCGGTCGCAGATACGCAGTATTTT,CSVGWRAAVADTQYF
TRBD1,TRBJ2-2,-,TRBV5-1,TGCGCCAGCAGCGAGGACAGGCGGAGCACCGGGGAGCTGTTTTTT,CASSEDRRSTGELFF
-,TRBJ1-5,-,TRBV7-8,TGTGCCAGCAGCTTAGTGGCGGAGCAGCCCCAGCATTTT,CASSLVAEQPQHF
-,TRBJ1-3,-,TRBV6-5,TGTGCCAGCAGCCCAACAGAGTTCTCTGGAAACACCATATATTTT,CASSPTEFSGNTIYF
TRBD1,TRBJ1-2,-,TRBV5-1,TGCGCCAGCAGCTCAGGGGGTTTGAGCTATGGCTACACCTTC,CASSSGGLSYGYTF
-,TRBJ1-1,-,TRBV18,TGTGCCAGCTCACAAACGGACAGAGAGAACACTGAAGCTTTCTTT,CASSQTDRENTEAFF
TRBD2,TRBJ2-5,-,TRBV19,TGTGCCAGTAGTATAGCGCGGGGGAAGGGGGAGACCCAGTACTTC,CASSIARGKGETQYF
-,TRBJ2-1,-,TRBV9,TGTGCCAGCAGCGCGACCGGGACTCCCTCCTACAATGAGCAGTTCTTC,CASSATGTPSYNEQFF
-,TRBJ1-1,few,TRBV14,TGTGCCAGCAGCAAGGGGAGGGCGGTGAACACTGAAGCTTTCTTT,CASSKGRAVNTEAFF
TRBD2,TRBJ2-1,-,TRBV27,TGTGCCAGCAGTTTAGCGGCGGGAGGGGGGTACAATGAGCAGTTCTTC,CASSLAAGGGYNEQFF
TRBD1,TRBJ2-5,-,TRBV29-1,TGCAGCGTTGGTGGGACAGGGGGAATAGAGACCCAGTACTTC,CSVGGTGGIETQYF
TRBD1,TRBJ1-2,-,TRBV7-9,TGTGCCAGCAGCTTCCCAGGGGGCTCTGGCTACACCTTC,CASSFPGGSGYTF
TRBD1,TRBJ1-2,-,TRBV29-1,TGCAGCGTTGAAACAGGGGTGTCGGGCTACACCTTC,CSVETGVSGYTF
-,TRBJ2-2,-,TRBV27,TGTGCCAGCAGTTATGTCCAGGCGAAGAACACCGGGGAGCTGTTTTTT,CASSYVQAKNTGELFF
-,TRBJ2-1,few,TRBV10-1,TGCGCCAGCAGTGAGGGCATCACCAATGAGCAGTTCTTC,CASSEGITNEQFF
-,TRBJ2-7,-,TRBV6-6,TGTGCCAGCAGTCTAACTAGTTTGTACGAGCAGTACTTC,CASSLTSLYEQYF
TRBD1,TRBJ2-7,-,TRBV5-4,TGTGCCAGCAGCCCGGGACAGCTCCCCGAGCAGTACTTC,CASSPGQLPEQYF
TRBD2,TRBJ2-1,-,TRBV2,TGTGCCAGCAGTGCCCTAGCGGGAGTAAAGGGTGAGCAGTTCTTC,CASSALAGVKGEQFF
-,TRBJ1-2,-,TRBV7-3,TGTGCCAGCAGCTTCGGCGGCTCAGCTAACTATGGCTACACCTTC,CASSFGGSANYGYTF
-,TRBJ2-3,-,TRBV6-1,TGTGCCAGCAGTGAAAGAGCGGGTACGCAGTATTTT,CASSERAGTQYF
TRBD1,TRBJ1-3,-,TRBV23-1,TGCGCCAGCAGTCGCACAACCACCGGGACAGAGGGAAACACCATATATTTT,CASSRTTTGTEGNTIYF
-,TRBJ1-1,-,TRBV5-1,TGCGCCAGCAGGTACATCCGGGGGACTGAAGCTTTCTTT,CASRYIRGTEAFF
TRBD1,TRBJ1-1,-,TRBV28,TGTGCCAGCAGCACCGGGACAGCGGTGAACACTGAAGCTTTCTTT,CASSTGTAVNTEAFF
TRBD1,TRBJ1-4,few,TRBV10-2,TGCGCCAGCAGCCCCGGGACAGGGAAAGGCGAAAAACTGTTTTTT,CASSPGTGKGEKLFF
TRBD1,TRBJ2-1,-,TRBV10-3,TGTGCCATCAGTGGGGACAGGGGGAGTCTTTTACCCAATGAGCAGTTCTTC,CAISGDRGSLLPNEQFF
TRBD2,TRBJ2-7,-,TRBV5-1,TGCGCCAGCAGCTCAGCAGGGCAGACTAGCCACGAGCAGTACTTC,CASSSAGQTSHEQYF
TRBD1,TRBJ1-1,few,TRBV19,TGTGCCAGTAGCCTCAGGGGGGTGAACACTGAAGCTTTCTTT,CASSLRGVNTEAFF
-,TRBJ2-7,-,TRBV4-2,TGTGCCAGCAGCCCAGCCAGCGGATCGTCGAACTACGAGCAGTACTTC,CASSPASGSSNYEQYF
TRBD1,TRBJ1-3,-,TRBV7-9,TGTGCCAGCAATGGGGACAGGGCAGAAAACACCATATATTTT,CASNGDRAENTIYF